This T cell receptor beta chain derives from a study of T cells in Graves' hyperthyroidism and ophthalmopathy. The table lists this clonotype with many counts. The V end lost 5 bases, the J end lost 6 bases, and 16 bases lay between the germline ends. The CDR3 has 15 amino acids. RNA transcripts yielded amplified TCR beta CDR3 regions. The TCR CDR3 was amplified in a first-round RT-PCR using the HTBI primer set. TCRdb processed the multiplex PCR reads anew with MiXCR; each CDR3 protein has one entry. The data contain around 110,000 distinct CDR3 sequences, 16% of them singletons. Sequencing was done on a sample of blood. The receptor was isolated from a woman aged 45-65 years with Graves' hyperthyroidism. This sequence joins TRBV12-3 or TRBV12-4 and TRBJ1-4, with unresolved D. CDR3 DNA: TGTGCCAGCAGTCCGGTCCGTTTATCCCATGAAAAACTGTTTTTT. It codes for CASSPVRLSHEKLFF.